The next 27 T cell receptor beta chains were all read from a single sample in a study of OX40 agonist ivuxolimab in advanced cancers. Repertoires were generated with immunoSEQ multiplex PCR, while TCRdb's copy carries only in-frame clones and drops some. The table has around 2,900 clones, around 72% seen once; the top ten hold roughly 25%. This sample comprised CD4+ or CD8+ T cells sorted from blood, obtained in a trial of the OX40 agonist ivuxolimab. All receptors come from an adult with an advanced solid tumor such as melanoma, head and neck, liver or kidney cancer.

This clone was counted a single time. This chain connects TRBV5-4 to TRBJ2-6; D perhaps matches TRBD2 (5 bases). V lost 1 base to trimming and J lost 0 bases, with 14 bases between them. CDR1 and CDR2 (germline): SGHNT, YYREEE (reference sequence). The CDR3 runs 18 residues. CDR3 region: CASSLLGGSYSGANVLTF. The DNA of the CDR3 is TGTGCCAGCAGCTTGTTGGGCGGGTCATACTCTGGGGCCAACGTCCTGACTTTC.

This chain uses TRBV7-2 with TRBJ2-1, with 16 nucleotides matching TRBD2. Germline V gene lookup returns CDR1 SGHTA and CDR2 FQGNSA. The CDR3 length is 15 residues. Trimming cost V 5 bases and J 8 bases; bases outside gene matches: 3. The CDR3 protein is CASSGGLAGGYEQFF. The CDR3 DNA reads as TGTGCCAGCAGCGGGGGACTAGCGGGAGGGTATGAGCAGTTCTTC.

The chain uses TRBV28 and TRBJ2-2; 10 nucleotides match TRBD1. The CDR3 covers 19 residues. Looked up from germline, CDR1 is MDHEN and CDR2 is SYDVKM. Trimming cost V 2 bases and J 3 bases; bases outside gene matches: 12. CDR3 in DNA: TGTGCCAGCAGTTTAACCTTTGGGACAGGGGATTTGGACACCGGGGAGCTGTTTTTT. Translation: CASSLTFGTGDLDTGELFF. The entire variable domain, with the rest obtained from reference TRBV28 and TRBJ2-2, is as follows: DVKVTQSSRYLVKRTGEKVFLECVQDMDHENMFWYRQDPGLGLRLIYFSYDVKMKEKGDIPEGYSVSREKKERFSLILESASTNQTSMYLCASSLTFGTGDLDTGELFFGEGSRLTVL.

The V and J genes are TRBV11-3 and TRBJ2-7; D is ambiguous. CDR1 is SGHNT and CDR2 is YENEEA in the germline V gene. The length of the CDR3 is 14 residues. V gave up 3 bases and J gave up 2 bases, with 11 bases separating them. CDR3 coding DNA: TGTGCCAGCAGCTTCAGCAGTCTAGCCTACGAGCAGTACTTC. Protein product: CASSFSSLAYEQYF.

This chain joins TRBV5-1 and TRBJ2-4; the D is unclear. V gave up 4 bases and J gave up 3 bases, with 8 bases separating them. In germline, CDR1 is SGHRS, CDR2 YFSETQ. The CDR3 has 13 amino acids. CDR3 nucleotides: TGCGCCAGCAGCCCCACCGTCAAAAACATTCAGTACTTC. It specifies CASSPTVKNIQYF.

The chain carries TRBV9 and TRBJ2-7; D tentatively fits TRBD1 or TRBD2 (5 bases each). Trimming pared 3 bases from V and 6 bases from J, leaving 13 bases between. The CDR3 totals 13 residues. The germline V gene encodes CDR1 SGDLS and CDR2 YYNGEE. The DNA for the CDR3 is TGTGCCAGCAGCGGGGGGAATTTTGTCGAGCAGTACTTC. Encoded protein: CASSGGNFVEQYF.

The rearrangement uses TRBV9 and TRBJ2-1, with 11 bases matching TRBD1. With 6 bases clipped from V and 10 bases from J, the junction kept 9 bases outside the gene matches. The CDR3 contains 14 residues. CDR1 and CDR2 from the germline V gene are SGDLS and YYNGEE. The CDR3 loop reads CASTAGTGGFEQFF. CDR3 nucleotide sequence: TGTGCCAGCACCGCCGGGACAGGGGGATTCGAGCAGTTCTTC.

This clone was seen a few times. The chain combines TRBV4-1 with TRBJ2-1, with a possible D match to TRBD2 (5 bases). There are 15 residues in the CDR3. Germline CDR1 MGHRA, CDR2 YSYEKL. V lost 0 bases, J lost 7 bases, and 13 bases lay in between. The CDR3 loop reads CASSQDGIAWNEQFF. The CDR3 coding sequence is TGCGCCAGCAGCCAAGACGGGATAGCGTGGAATGAGCAGTTCTTC.

The rearrangement links TRBV6-4 to TRBJ2-2; D ambiguous. Germline CDR1 and CDR2: MRHNA and SNTAGT. V was trimmed by 3 bases and J by 1 base, leaving 3 bases between them. The CDR3 consists of 13 residues. CDR3: CASSEGNTGELFF. The CDR3 nucleotides are TGTGCCAGCAGTGAAGGGAACACCGGGGAGCTGTTTTTT.

This clone was recorded once. This chain connects TRBV7-2 to TRBJ2-5; 12 positions agree with TRBD2. Per germline, CDR1 SGHTA and CDR2 FQGNSA. V gave up 5 bases and J gave up 5 bases; unmatched junction bases: 9. The CDR3 has 16 residues. The CDR3 here is CASSHPGLAGGETQYF. The CDR3 DNA reads as TGTGCCAGCAGCCACCCGGGACTAGCGGGTGGCGAGACCCAGTACTTC.

The chain recombines TRBV4-2 with TRBJ2-7; D might be TRBD1 (7 bases). V was pared by 0 bases and J by 7 bases, with 16 bases between. CDR1 LGHNA and CDR2 YNFKEQ come from the germline V gene. The CDR3 totals 15 residues. The DNA for the CDR3 is TGTGCCAGCAGCCAAGATGGGGTTTCAGGGGGGGAGCAGTACTTC. Amino acids: CASSQDGVSGGEQYF.

This clone has just a few counts. The rearrangement uses TRBV27 and TRBJ2-1; 11 nucleotides align to TRBD1. The CDR3 consists of 14 residues. Losses at the gene ends were 4 bases for V and 5 bases for J; bases not matched to a gene: 1. The V gene's germline CDR1 is MNHEY and CDR2 SMNVEV (reference sequence). CDR3 bases: TGTGCCAGCAGTTGGGGACAGGGGGACAATGAGCAGTTCTTC. Protein sequence: CASSWGQGDNEQFF.

This chain connects TRBV14 to TRBJ2-1, with 8 nucleotides matching TRBD1. CDR1 is SGHDN and CDR2 is FVKESK in the germline V gene. The junction had 12 bases not matched to a gene; V was cut back by 2 bases and J by 6 bases. The CDR3 consists of 17 residues. CDR3 in amino acids: CASSQTGGRGPVNEQFF. The CDR3 nucleotides read TGTGCCAGCAGCCAAACCGGGGGCAGGGGGCCGGTCAATGAGCAGTTCTTC. The full variable domain, with the rest looked up from reference TRBV14 and TRBJ2-1, is EAGVTQFPSHSVIEKGQTVTLRCDPISGHDNLYWYRRVMGKEIKFLLHFVKESKQDESGMPNNRFLAERTGGTYSTLKVQPAELEDSGVYFCASSQTGGRGPVNEQFFGPGTRLTVL.

This sequence joins TRBV5-6 and TRBJ2-7; D remains unclear. V was pared by 2 bases and J by 4 bases, with 7 bases between. CDR3 length: 12 amino acids. The germline V gene has CDR1 SGHDT and CDR2 YYEEEE. CDR3 nucleotides: TGTGCCAGCAGCTTCCTGGGATACGAGCAGTACTTC. Amino acid sequence: CASSFLGYEQYF.

The chain is built from TRBV28 and TRBJ2-7; 9 bases map to TRBD1. V lost 4 bases to trimming and J lost 7 bases; unmatched junction nucleotides: 8. The CDR3 runs 14 residues. Per germline, CDR1 MDHEN and CDR2 SYDVKM. As DNA, the CDR3 is TGTGCCAGCAGTTCAAGGACAGGGGTGAGGGAGCAGTACTTC. Translating it yields CASSSRTGVREQYF.

CDR3 loop: CASSPEQETQYF. The CDR3 region has the DNA TGCGCCAGCAGCCCTGAACAAGAGACCCAGTACTTC. The J gene is TRBJ2-5, the V gene TRBV4-1; D is uncertain. Per germline, CDR1 MGHRA and CDR2 YSYEKL. Trimming removed 4 bases from V and 2 bases from J, with 5 bases in between. CDR3 length: 12 residues.

The genes are TRBV19 and TRBJ1-5; no clear D gene. The CDR3 has 13 amino acids. CDR1 and CDR2 from the germline V gene are LNHDA and SQIVND (reference sequence). V was pared by 2 bases and J by 7 bases, with 9 bases between. For the CDR3, the DNA is TGTGCCAGTAGTATATGGGAGGGACAGCCCCAGCATTTT. This gives the protein CASSIWEGQPQHF.

DNA for the CDR3: TGTGCCAGCAGTCCACAGGGGGTGACCACTGAAGCTTTCTTT. Translating gives CASSPQGVTTEAFF. V is TRBV27 and J is TRBJ1-1; 8 bases line up with TRBD1. The junction had 6 bases not matched to a gene; V was cut back by 5 bases and J by 4 bases. This CDR3 has 14 amino acids. CDR1 is MNHEY and CDR2 is SMNVEV in the germline V gene (reference sequence).

This clone was counted between two and nine times. The rearrangement links TRBV6-4 to TRBJ1-5; tentatively, D is TRBD1 (5 bases). Germline V gene sequence: CDR1 MRHNA, CDR2 SNTAGT. CDR3 size: 15 residues. V lost 3 bases and J 1 base, leaving 10 bases between the germline ends. The CDR3: CASSEFGGSNQPQHF. The DNA of the CDR3 is TGTGCCAGCAGTGAATTTGGGGGGAGCAATCAGCCCCAGCATTTT.

This chain connects TRBV28 to TRBJ2-5; the match to TRBD2 covers 9 bases. The germline CDR1 and CDR2 sequences are MDHEN and SYDVKM. CDR3 size: 18 residues. The J segment lost 4 bases and the V segment lost 3 bases, leaving 15 bases of the junction unmatched. The CDR3 nucleotides read TGTGCCAGCAGTTTCCTTCGCGGCGGGAGGGCCAGTGGAGAGACCCAGTACTTC. Protein sequence: CASSFLRGGRASGETQYF.

This clone occurred a few times. The chain employs TRBV9 and TRBJ2-7; 7 bases line up with TRBD1. CDR1 SGDLS and CDR2 YYNGEE come from the germline V gene. The junction had 10 bases not matched to a gene; V was cut back by 5 bases and J by 5 bases. The CDR3 covers 14 residues. CDR3 DNA sequence: TGTGCCAGCAGTTCTACAGGGGTATGGGACGAGCAGTACTTC. Residues: CASSSTGVWDEQYF.

The rearrangement uses TRBV6-5 and TRBJ2-1, with a tentative D call TRBD2 (5 bases). The CDR3 consists of 14 residues. Germline assignment: CDR1 MNHEY and CDR2 SVGAGI. The germline V and J ends were trimmed by 2 bases and 4 bases, with 9 bases remaining between them. CDR3 amino acids: CASSYEGGYNEQFF. The CDR3 DNA is TGTGCCAGCAGTTACGAGGGCGGGTACAATGAGCAGTTCTTC.

The rearrangement joins TRBV7-3 to TRBJ1-1; TRBD1 aligns across 7 bases. The CDR3 has 13 residues. Germline V gene lookup returns CDR1 SGHTA and CDR2 FQGTGA. Losses at the gene ends were 5 bases for V and 3 bases for J; bases not matched to a gene: 3. The CDR3 nucleotides read TGTGCCAGCAGCCTGGGGACAGACACTGAAGCTTTCTTT. The encoded protein is CASSLGTDTEAFF.

The chain has TRBV27 and TRBJ2-5; TRBD2 matches 12 bases. The closer fit of TRBJ2-7 to the DNA end suggests the J call may be wrong. CDR1 MNHEY and CDR2 SMNVEV come from the germline V gene (reference sequence). CDR3 length: 15 residues. CDR3 amino acids: CASSLTSGGYYEQYF. As DNA, the CDR3 is TGTGCCAGCAGTTTGACTAGCGGGGGTTACTACGAGCAGTACTTC.

This clone was detected a few times. In DNA form, the CDR3 reads TGTGCCAGCAGTACCGGGACCGGTGGTGGTCAGCCCCAGCATTTT. This sequence encodes CASSTGTGGGQPQHF. This chain uses TRBV6-1 with TRBJ1-5; possible D gene TRBD1, 5 bases. This CDR3 has 15 residues. Germline CDR1 is MNHNS and CDR2 is SASEGT. V shed 5 bases and J shed 6 bases, with 17 bases lying between them.

The chain has TRBV6-5 and TRBJ1-2; D gene unclear. The CDR3 contains 14 residues. V gave up 0 bases and J gave up 8 bases, with 13 bases separating them. Germline values: CDR1 MNHEY, CDR2 SVGAGI. CDR3 in amino acids: CASSYSNPGAGYTF. For the CDR3, the DNA is TGTGCCAGCAGTTACTCGAATCCAGGAGCCGGCTACACCTTC.

This clone showed up just once. The chain combines TRBV7-3 with TRBJ2-1, with 12 nucleotides matching TRBD2. This CDR3 contains 15 residues. Germline V gene sequence: CDR1 SGHTA, CDR2 FQGTGA. The junction had 5 bases not matched to a gene; V was cut back by 3 bases and J by 8 bases. CDR3 in amino acids: CASSLGTSGLDEQFF. DNA for the CDR3: TGTGCCAGCAGCTTGGGGACTAGCGGGCTCGATGAGCAGTTCTTC.